The 32 T cell receptor beta chains reported below all come from one sample, sequenced in a study of sequential checkpoint blockade in melanoma. The data were produced by immunoSEQ multiplex PCR, yet TCRdb's version contains in-frame clones alone and is incomplete. The sample has 35,000 to 40,000 clones, over 30% seen once. Indicated treatment: randomized to nivolumab then ipilimumab (arm A) or the reverse (arm B). Source: tumor tissue (inferred from file names), taken from a patient given nivolumab and ipilimumab in sequence. All receptors derive from a human donor with melanoma.

The chain uses TRBV6-8 and TRBJ2-6, with D unresolved. V lost 6 bases and J lost 3, with 12 bases in between. CDR3 length: 15 residues. Germline CDR1 is MNHGY and CDR2 is SAAAGT. The CDR3 region is CASSPRGDGANVLTF. The DNA for the CDR3 is TGTGCCAGCAGCCCTAGAGGCGATGGGGCCAACGTCCTGACTTTC.

The rearrangement joins TRBV28 to TRBJ2-4, with D unresolved. CDR1 and CDR2 from the germline V gene are MDHEN and SYDVKM. The germline V and J ends were trimmed by 1 base and 7 bases, with 5 bases remaining between them. This CDR3 contains 12 residues. CDR3 loop: CASSLYGNIQYF. DNA of the CDR3: TGTGCCAGCAGTTTATATGGGAACATTCAGTACTTC. Full variable domain (rest looked up from reference TRBV28 and TRBJ2-4): DVKVTQSSRYLVKRTGEKVFLECVQDMDHENMFWYRQDPGLGLRLIYFSYDVKMKEKGDIPEGYSVSREKKERFSLILESASTNQTSMYLCASSLYGNIQYFGAGTRLSVL.

The chain couples TRBV16 to TRBJ2-4, with D perhaps matching TRBD1 (5 bases). Per germline, CDR1 KGHSY and CDR2 FQNENV. This CDR3 contains 14 residues. Trimming removed 4 bases from V and 5 bases from J, with 12 bases in between. CDR3 nucleotide sequence: TGTGCCAGCAGCCCACCGGACACTCAAAACATTCAGTACTTC. Amino acid sequence: CASSPPDTQNIQYF.

The chain links TRBV6-8 to TRBJ1-3, with D possibly TRBD1 on 6 matching bases. Trimming took 6 bases from V and 0 from J, leaving 15 bases between them. Germline V gene data show CDR1 as MNHGY and CDR2 as SAAAGT. This CDR3 spans 16 amino acids. The CDR3 DNA reads TGTGCCAGCAGGAGGGATGGGACATTCTCTGGAAACACCATATATTTT. Encoded protein: CASRRDGTFSGNTIYF.

This clone has only one observation. This chain uses TRBV19 with TRBJ1-5; a possible D gene is TRBD1 (5 bases). Looked up from germline, CDR1 is LNHDA and CDR2 is SQIVND (reference sequence). The CDR3 runs to 16 residues. The V end was cut by 8 bases, the J end by 0 bases, with 17 bases between. The CDR3 is CASGGGAYYSNQPQHF. DNA of the CDR3: TGTGCCAGTGGGGGAGGGGCGTACTATAGCAATCAGCCCCAGCATTTT.

This clone has more than one count but fewer than ten. The chain carries TRBV18 and TRBJ2-3; D unresolved. CDR3 length: 15 residues. Trimming cost V 3 bases and J 4 bases, with 14 bases left between them. Germline CDR1 is KGHSH and CDR2 is LQKENI. The CDR3 sequence: CASSPSPYPSDTQYF. The CDR3 DNA is TGTGCCAGCTCACCTTCTCCTTACCCCTCAGATACGCAGTATTTT.

On this clone: A read error may account for a junction end that differs from germline. The rearrangement links TRBV7-6 to TRBJ2-1; 11 bases fit TRBD1. The germline gives CDR1 SGHVS, CDR2 FNYEAQ. The CDR3 extends over 14 amino acids. CDR3 DNA: TGTGCTAGCAGCTTAACCGGGACAGGGGGTGAGCAGTTCTTC. This translates into CASSLTGTGGEQFF.

The chain carries TRBV19 and TRBJ2-5; no firm D call. The CDR3 extends over 13 amino acids. V was shortened by 5 bases and J by 5 bases, with 12 bases between the two germline ends. Germline values: CDR1 LNHDA, CDR2 SQIVND (reference sequence). CDR3 DNA sequence: TGTGCCAGTAGTCCCACCTCCGGGGAGACCCAGTACTTC. It codes for CASSPTSGETQYF.

This clone appeared a few times. V and J are TRBV28 and TRBJ1-2, with 7 bases matching TRBD1. CDR1 and CDR2 from the germline V gene are MDHEN and SYDVKM. The CDR3 has 12 amino acids. With V trimmed by 5 bases and J by 8 bases, 5 bases remained unmatched. The CDR3 DNA reads as TGTGCCAGCAGTACGGGGGACAGAGGCTACACCTTC. Its translation is CASSTGDRGYTF.

A note on this clone: This specimen includes other DNA sequences encoding the same CDR3. This chain connects TRBV28 to TRBJ1-5; no firm D call. Per the germline V gene, CDR1 is MDHEN and CDR2 is SYDVKM. The CDR3 is 14 amino acids. V lost 6 bases and J 2 bases, leaving 11 bases between the germline ends. This CDR3 is CASSRTVRNQPQHF. CDR3 bases: TGTGCCAGCAGCCGGACGGTCCGCAATCAGCCCCAGCATTTT.

This clone was observed once. The V call is TRBV18, the J call TRBJ1-2; 8 bases fit TRBD1. This CDR3 has 17 amino acids. Germline-derived CDR1 and CDR2 are KGHSH and LQKENI. V dropped 1 base and J dropped 8; count of bases not matched to a gene: 15. The CDR3 region has the DNA TGTGCCAGCTCACCACGAGTGGGAGTCAGGGGGCACCAGGGCTACACCTTC. It translates to CASSPRVGVRGHQGYTF.

The chain has TRBV29-1 and TRBJ1-2; tentative D call: TRBD1 (5 bases). V lost 7 bases and J 4 bases, leaving 16 bases between the germline ends. This CDR3 is built from 13 residues. The germline V gene encodes CDR1 SQVTM and CDR2 ANQGSEA. Written as DNA, the CDR3 is TGCAGCGCCGGTGGGGGAGCCAGCTATGGCTACACCTTC. Its translation is CSAGGGASYGYTF.

This clone was observed a handful of times. V is TRBV1 and J is TRBJ1-5; TRBD1, the table's D call, was not compared with the DNA. TRBV1 is flagged as a pseudogene. CDR3 length equals 16 residues. For the CDR3, the DNA is TGCGCCAGCAGCCCAGGGTCGACAGGGGCCAATCAGCCCCAGCATTTT. Protein product: CASSPGSTGANQPQHF.

In this sample, this clone turned up a few times. This rearrangement joins TRBV6-8 to TRBJ2-2; 12 bases match TRBD2. The V gene end was trimmed by 5 bases and the J gene end by 3 bases; junction bases not matched to a gene: 7. The CDR3 loop spans 17 amino acids. Germline-derived CDR1 and CDR2 are MNHGY and SAAAGT. This CDR3 reads CASSGLAGYLDTGELFF. The CDR3 DNA sequence: TGTGCCAGCAGTGGACTAGCGGGGTACCTGGACACCGGGGAGCTGTTTTTT.

This clone was observed a few times. The chain joins TRBV6-8 to TRBJ2-2, with 8 bases lining up with TRBD1. Unmatched junction bases numbered 3, after V lost 2 bases and J lost 1 base. From germline, CDR1 is MNHGY and CDR2 SAAAGT. The CDR3 is made up of 16 amino acids. The CDR3 reads CASSYRQGRNTGELFF. As DNA, the CDR3 is TGTGCCAGCAGTTACCGACAGGGGAGGAACACCGGGGAGCTGTTTTTT.

This clone was counted only a few times. This chain joins TRBV30 and TRBJ1-1, with 8 positions matching TRBD1. V shed 4 bases, J shed 5 bases, and the junction held 6 bases outside the gene matches. CDR3 size: 13 residues. Looked up from germline, CDR1 is GTSNPN and CDR2 is SVGIG (reference sequence). The CDR3, as DNA: TGTGCCTGGATGCGACAGGGGAGGACTGAAGCTTTCTTT. This translates into CAWMRQGRTEAFF.

There are a few counts of this clone. This chain uses TRBV9 with TRBJ2-5; TRBD2 matches 7 bases. V was pared by 2 bases and J by 4 bases, with 14 bases of the junction left unmatched. CDR1 and CDR2 from the germline V gene are SGDLS and YYNGEE. The CDR3 spans 17 residues. The CDR3 loop is CASSVMGGMGNGETQYF. The CDR3 region has the DNA TGTGCCAGCAGCGTTATGGGAGGGATGGGGAATGGAGAGACCCAGTACTTC.

The chain employs TRBV29-1 and TRBJ1-5; possibly TRBD1 for D (6 bases). CDR3 size: 13 residues. Per the germline V gene, CDR1 is SQVTM and CDR2 is ANQGSEA. The V gene lost 0 bases and the J gene lost 5 bases, with 8 bases spanning the gap. The CDR3 region is CSVEEDRYQPQHF. DNA of the CDR3: TGCAGCGTTGAAGAGGACAGATATCAGCCCCAGCATTTT.

The table lists this clone with a few counts. This sequence joins TRBV19 and TRBJ2-7; 7 nucleotides line up with TRBD1. The CDR3 has 14 residues. CDR1 is LNHDA and CDR2 is SQIVND in the germline V gene (reference sequence). After removal of 3 bases from V and 3 bases from J, the junction contained 5 bases not matched to a gene. For the CDR3, the DNA is TGTGCCAGTAGTATGCCAGGGGGTATCTACGAGCAGTACTTC. It encodes CASSMPGGIYEQYF.

The chain couples TRBV7-5 to TRBJ2-2; TRBD2 reflects the table's D call only, with no check against the DNA. TRBV7-5 is a pseudogene. The length of the CDR3 is 16 residues. The CDR3 region is CASSLSGGAYTGELFF. CDR3 coding DNA: TGTGCCAGCAGCCTTAGCGGGGGGGCATACACCGGGGAGCTGTTTTTT.

This clone was seen a handful of times. The V gene is TRBV6-8, the J gene TRBJ2-3; 7 bases match TRBD2. CDR1 is MNHGY, CDR2 SAAAGT, per germline. The CDR3 is 17 residues long. Trimming cost V 1 base and J 3 bases; bases outside gene matches: 10. The CDR3 sequence: CASSYFAGAVRTDTQYF. The CDR3, as DNA: TGTGCCAGCAGTTACTTCGCGGGAGCGGTGCGGACAGATACGCAGTATTTT.

This clone was counted ten times or more. This chain uses TRBV6-8 with TRBJ1-6; tentatively, D is TRBD1 (6 bases). V was trimmed by 2 bases and J by 0 bases, leaving 23 bases between them. The CDR3 totals 21 residues. Germline values: CDR1 MNHGY, CDR2 SAAAGT. The CDR3 coding sequence is TGTGCCAGCAGTTACGGTGGAACAGGGCTGTTCGTGAGCTCCTATAATTCACCCCTCCACTTT. Protein: CASSYGGTGLFVSSYNSPLHF.

This clone was observed at least ten times. The chain uses TRBV11-3 and TRBJ2-3, with D unclear. Trimming removed 5 bases at V and 4 bases at J, with 19 bases between. The germline CDR1 and CDR2 sequences are SGHNT and YENEEA. The CDR3 runs 16 residues. The CDR3 DNA reads TGTGCCAGCAGCCCGCCTTACTACCCGTCGGCAGATACGCAGTATTTT. Protein: CASSPPYYPSADTQYF. Complete variable domain (other parts from reference TRBV11-3 and TRBJ2-3): EAGVVQSPRYKIIEKKQPVAFWCNPISGHNTLYWYLQNLGQGPELLIRYENEEAVDDSQLPKDRFSAERLKGVDSTLKIQPAELGDSAVYLCASSPPYYPSADTQYFGPGTRLTVL.

This clone was counted between two and nine times. V gene TRBV11-3 combines with J gene TRBJ2-5, with 10 bases identical to TRBD2. V shed 4 bases and J 5 bases; nucleotides not matched to a gene: 4. The V gene's germline CDR1 is SGHNT and CDR2 YENEEA. This CDR3 is built from 14 residues. Here the CDR3 reads CASSSTSGWETQYF. As DNA, the CDR3 is TGTGCCAGCAGCTCGACTAGCGGGTGGGAGACCCAGTACTTC.

This clone was found a few times. The chain carries TRBV6-8 and TRBJ2-2, with D tentatively TRBD2 (5 bases). CDR1 is MNHGY and CDR2 is SAAAGT in the germline V gene. CDR3 length: 15 amino acids. The ends were cut back, 7 bases at V and 3 bases at J, with 15 bases in the middle. The CDR3 DNA reads as TGTGCCAGCACCACTGGACTGGGAGACACCGGGGAGCTGTTTTTT. As protein: CASTTGLGDTGELFF.

The CDR3: CAWSHGYEQYF. Written as DNA, the CDR3 is TGTGCCTGGAGTCACGGGTACGAGCAGTACTTC. The chain joins TRBV30 to TRBJ2-7, with unresolved D. This CDR3 has 11 residues. V lost 2 bases, J lost 4 bases, and 6 bases lay in between. Germline CDR1 is GTSNPN and CDR2 is SVGIG (reference sequence). Supplemented by reference TRBV30 and TRBJ2-7, the full variable domain reads SQTIHQWPATLVQPVGSPLSLECTVEGTSNPNLYWYRQAAGRGLQLLFYSVGIGQISSEVPQNLSASRPQDRQFILSSKKLLLSDSGFYLCAWSHGYEQYFGPGTRLTVT.

The V gene is TRBV19, the J gene TRBJ1-1, with D perhaps TRBD1 (5 bases). Germline CDR1 LNHDA, CDR2 SQIVND (reference sequence). CDR3 size: 15 residues. V was shortened by 4 bases and J by 0 bases, with 12 bases between the two germline ends. CDR3 sequence reads: CASSRGRVMNTEAFF. For the CDR3, the DNA is TGTGCCAGTAGTAGGGGGAGGGTCATGAACACTGAAGCTTTCTTT.

This clone was seen only a few times. Other DNA sequences in this specimen translate into the identical CDR3. The V call is TRBV11-3, the J call TRBJ2-7; TRBD2 is a possible D gene (6 bases). Germline lookup yields CDR1 SGHNT and CDR2 YENEEA. Trimming removed 1 base from V and 2 bases from J, with 9 bases in between. The CDR3 contains 14 residues. The CDR3 DNA sequence: TGTGCCAGCAGCTTAGGCGGGGCCCCCTACGAGCAGTACTTC. Residues: CASSLGGAPYEQYF.

The chain combines TRBV5-1 with TRBJ2-3, with TRBD2 identical over 8 bases. The CDR3 extends over 16 amino acids. The germline V gene has CDR1 SGHRS and CDR2 YFSETQ. J lost 0 bases, V lost 4 bases, and 7 bases had no gene match. The CDR3 region has the DNA TGCGCCAGCAGCCCCGGAGCGGGGGCTAGCACAGATACGCAGTATTTT. Translated: CASSPGAGASTDTQYF. Based on the CDR3 plus reference TRBV5-1 and TRBJ2-3, the full variable domain is KAGVTQTPRYLIKTRGQQVTLSCSPISGHRSVSWYQQTPGQGLQFLFEYFSETQRNKGNFPGRFSGRQFSNSRSEMNVSTLELGDSALYLCASSPGAGASTDTQYFGPGTRLTVL.

The CDR3 region has the DNA TGTGCCTGGAGTGTATTTTCAGGGAATAGCAATCAGCCCCAGCATTTT. This translates into CAWSVFSGNSNQPQHF. This rearrangement joins TRBV30 to TRBJ1-5; D perhaps matches TRBD1 (5 bases). Germline assignment: CDR1 GTSNPN and CDR2 SVGIG (reference sequence). The CDR3 is 16 amino acids. Trimming removed 0 bases from V and 0 bases from J, with 12 bases in between. The full variable domain, with the rest looked up from reference TRBV30 and TRBJ1-5, is SQTIHQWPATLVQPVGSPLSLECTVEGTSNPNLYWYRQAAGRGLQLLFYSVGIGQISSEVPQNLSASRPQDRQFILSSKKLLLSDSGFYLCAWSVFSGNSNQPQHFGDGTRLSIL.

The J gene is TRBJ2-5, the V gene TRBV11-3; 9 bases agree with TRBD2. This CDR3 region has 15 residues. The J segment lost 2 bases and the V segment lost 1 base, leaving 2 bases of the junction unmatched. The V gene's germline CDR1 is SGHNT and CDR2 YENEEA. In DNA form, the CDR3 reads TGTGCCAGCAGCTTAGGACTAGCGGTTCAAGAGACCCAGTACTTC. It is translated as CASSLGLAVQETQYF.

This clone came up a few times. The genes are TRBV12-1 and TRBJ1-3; no DNA check was done on the table's D call, TRBD1. TRBV12-1 is an annotated pseudogene. This CDR3 spans 17 amino acids. The CDR3 loop reads CASSEDRRGVSGNTIYF. The CDR3 bases are TGTGCCAGCAGCGAGGACAGGAGAGGGGTCTCTGGAAACACCATATATTTT.